The sequence of this T cell receptor (beta chain) was determined in a study of CXCR3-negative and CXCR3-positive naive CD8 T cells. Study-level findings and limits: TRB CDR3s were more hydrophobic in CXCR3-positive than in CXCR3-negative naive cells. With CXCR3 expression partially decreased after cryopreservation, most assays relied on fresh PBMCs.

cDNA libraries for TRB were generated by 5' RACE incorporating UMI labels. TCRdb reprocessed the 5' RACE reads and stores each CDR3 protein as one record, lacking DNA. The sample data list around 80,000 distinct CDR3 sequences. Every CD8+ subset sample held a few hundred thousand flow-sorted cells, done in triplicate. Germline V CDR1 and CDR2: MDHEN, SYDVKM. The CDR3 loop spans 16 amino acids. A remark on this clonotype: Antigen: not known.

The V and J genes are TRBV28 and TRBJ2-3; as DNA is missing, the TRBD2 call by TCRdb cannot be tested. Specimen: naive CXCR3+ CD8+ T cells from blood. Noted subset: CD45RO-CCR7+CD27+CD95- naive CD8+ T cells expressing CXCR3 (TNR3+). The receptor was derived from a human donor in good health. Some clones in this sample may be carry-over from other donors' samples. CDR3 protein: CATLLLAGEGRDTQYF.